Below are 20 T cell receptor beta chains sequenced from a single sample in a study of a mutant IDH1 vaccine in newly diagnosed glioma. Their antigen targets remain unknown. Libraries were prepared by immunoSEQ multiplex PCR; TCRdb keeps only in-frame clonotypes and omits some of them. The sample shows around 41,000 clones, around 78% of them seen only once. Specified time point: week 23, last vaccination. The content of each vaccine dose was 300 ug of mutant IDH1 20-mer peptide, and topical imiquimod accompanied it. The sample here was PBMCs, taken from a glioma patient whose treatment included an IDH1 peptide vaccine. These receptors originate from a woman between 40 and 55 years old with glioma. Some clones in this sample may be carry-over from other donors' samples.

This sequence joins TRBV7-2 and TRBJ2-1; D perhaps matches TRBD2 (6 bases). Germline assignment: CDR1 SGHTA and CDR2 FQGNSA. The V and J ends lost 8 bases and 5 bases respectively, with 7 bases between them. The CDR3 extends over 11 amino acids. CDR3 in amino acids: CASGLHNEQFF. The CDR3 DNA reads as TGTGCCAGCGGACTACACAATGAGCAGTTCTTC.

The CDR3 DNA reads as TGTGCCAGCAGCAGACAGGGGGTTTGGTACTTC. Translating gives CASSRQGVWYF. The chain links TRBV6-5 to TRBJ2-5, with 9 positions matching TRBD1. This CDR3 is built from 11 residues. From germline, CDR1 is MNHEY and CDR2 SVGAGI. V trimming: 6 bases; J trimming: 13 bases; junction bases outside the gene matches: 6.

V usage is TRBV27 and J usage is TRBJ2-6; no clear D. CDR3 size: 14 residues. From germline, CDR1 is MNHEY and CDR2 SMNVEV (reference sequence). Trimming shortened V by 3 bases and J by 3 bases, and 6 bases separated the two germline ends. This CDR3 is CASSFGFGANVLTF. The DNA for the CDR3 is TGTGCCAGCAGTTTTGGGTTTGGGGCCAACGTCCTGACTTTC.

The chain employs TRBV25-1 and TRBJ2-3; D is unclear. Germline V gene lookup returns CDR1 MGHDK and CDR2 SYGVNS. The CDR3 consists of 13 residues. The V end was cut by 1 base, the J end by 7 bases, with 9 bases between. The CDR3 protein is CASSEWTVNTQYF. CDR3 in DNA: TGTGCCAGCAGTGAATGGACCGTCAATACGCAGTATTTT.

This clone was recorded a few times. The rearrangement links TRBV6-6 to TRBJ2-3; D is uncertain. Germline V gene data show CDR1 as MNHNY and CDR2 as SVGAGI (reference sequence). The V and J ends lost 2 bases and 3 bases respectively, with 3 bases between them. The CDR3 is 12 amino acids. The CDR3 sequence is CASSYPTDTQYF. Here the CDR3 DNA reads TGTGCCAGCAGTTACCCGACAGATACGCAGTATTTT.

In DNA, the CDR3 is TGTGCCAGTAGTACCCAGGGCCCTATGCCCCAGCATTTT. Its protein is CASSTQGPMPQHF. This sequence joins TRBV19 and TRBJ1-5; D perhaps matches TRBD1 (5 bases). V gave up 4 bases and J gave up 9 bases, with 13 bases separating them. Germline values: CDR1 LNHDA, CDR2 SQIVND (reference sequence). This CDR3 spans 13 amino acids.

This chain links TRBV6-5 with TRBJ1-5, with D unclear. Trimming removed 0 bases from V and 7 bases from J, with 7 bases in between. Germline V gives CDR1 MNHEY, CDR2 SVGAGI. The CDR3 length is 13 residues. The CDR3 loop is CASSYSLRQPQHF. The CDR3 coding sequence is TGTGCCAGCAGTTACTCATTACGGCAGCCCCAGCATTTT.

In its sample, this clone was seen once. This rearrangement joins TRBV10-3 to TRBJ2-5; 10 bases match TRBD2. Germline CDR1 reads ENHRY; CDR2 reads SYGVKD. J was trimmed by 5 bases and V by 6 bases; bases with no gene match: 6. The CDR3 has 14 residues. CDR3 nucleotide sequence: TGTGCCATCAGAGAGCGGGGGGGGATGGAGACCCAGTACTTC. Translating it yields CAIRERGGMETQYF.

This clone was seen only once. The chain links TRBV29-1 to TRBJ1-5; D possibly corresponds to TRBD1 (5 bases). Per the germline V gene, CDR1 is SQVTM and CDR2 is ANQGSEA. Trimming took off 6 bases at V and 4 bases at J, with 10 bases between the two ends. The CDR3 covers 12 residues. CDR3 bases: TGCAGCGTGGGGGACTGGAATCAGCCCCAGCATTTT. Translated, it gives CSVGDWNQPQHF.

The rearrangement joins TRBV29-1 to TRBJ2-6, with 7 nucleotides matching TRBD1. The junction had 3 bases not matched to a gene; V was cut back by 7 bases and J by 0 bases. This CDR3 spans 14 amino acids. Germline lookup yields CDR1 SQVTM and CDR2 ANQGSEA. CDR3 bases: TGCAGCGCACGGGACAGCTCTGGGGCCAACGTCCTGACTTTC. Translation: CSARDSSGANVLTF.

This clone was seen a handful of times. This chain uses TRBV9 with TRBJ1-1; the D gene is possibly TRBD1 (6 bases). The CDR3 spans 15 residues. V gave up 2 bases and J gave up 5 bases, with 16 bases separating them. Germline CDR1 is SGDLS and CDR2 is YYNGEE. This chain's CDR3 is CASSVVGQGRTEAFF. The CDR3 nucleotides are TGTGCCAGCAGCGTGGTGGGGCAGGGGCGGACTGAAGCTTTCTTT.

CDR3 region: CASSVRGETQYF. The DNA of the CDR3 is TGTGCCAGCAGCGTACGGGGAGAGACCCAGTACTTC. The chain joins TRBV9 to TRBJ2-5, with D perhaps matching TRBD2 (5 bases). V was trimmed by 1 base and J by 4 bases, leaving 5 bases between them. This CDR3 contains 12 residues. CDR1 and CDR2 (germline): SGDLS, YYNGEE.

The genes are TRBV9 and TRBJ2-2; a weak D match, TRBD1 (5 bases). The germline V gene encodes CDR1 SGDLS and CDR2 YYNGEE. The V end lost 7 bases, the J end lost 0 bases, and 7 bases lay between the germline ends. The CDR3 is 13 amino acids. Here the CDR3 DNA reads TGTGCCAGCGAGACAGCGAACACCGGGGAGCTGTTTTTT. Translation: CASETANTGELFF.

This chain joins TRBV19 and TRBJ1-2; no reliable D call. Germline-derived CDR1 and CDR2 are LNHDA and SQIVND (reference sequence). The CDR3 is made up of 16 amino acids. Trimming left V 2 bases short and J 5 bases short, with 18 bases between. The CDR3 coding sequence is TGTGCCAGTAGTATAACCCCCGTAAGGGCGGATTATGGCTACACCTTC. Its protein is CASSITPVRADYGYTF. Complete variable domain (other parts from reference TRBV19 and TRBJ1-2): DGGITQSPKYLFRKEGQNVTLSCEQNLNHDAMYWYRQDPGQGLRLIYYSQIVNDFQKGDIAEGYSVSREKKESFPLTVTSAQKNPTAFYLCASSITPVRADYGYTFGSGTRLTVV.

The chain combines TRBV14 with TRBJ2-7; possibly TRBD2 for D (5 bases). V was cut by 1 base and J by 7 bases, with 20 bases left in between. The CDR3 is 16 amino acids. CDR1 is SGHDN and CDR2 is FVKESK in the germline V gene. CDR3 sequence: CASSQVRGRALGEQYF. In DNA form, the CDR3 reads TGTGCCAGCAGCCAAGTTCGAGGGCGGGCCCTAGGGGAGCAGTACTTC. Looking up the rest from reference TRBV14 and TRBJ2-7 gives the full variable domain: EAGVTQFPSHSVIEKGQTVTLRCDPISGHDNLYWYRRVMGKEIKFLLHFVKESKQDESGMPNNRFLAERTGGTYSTLKVQPAELEDSGVYFCASSQVRGRALGEQYFGPGTRLTVT.

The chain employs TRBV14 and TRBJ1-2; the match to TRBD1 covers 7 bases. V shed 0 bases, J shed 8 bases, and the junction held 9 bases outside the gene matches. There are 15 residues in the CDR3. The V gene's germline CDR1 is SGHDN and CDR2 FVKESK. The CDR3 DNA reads TGTGCCAGCAGCCAAGATAGGAGGGGGCAGAAGGGCTACACCTTC. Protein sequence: CASSQDRRGQKGYTF.

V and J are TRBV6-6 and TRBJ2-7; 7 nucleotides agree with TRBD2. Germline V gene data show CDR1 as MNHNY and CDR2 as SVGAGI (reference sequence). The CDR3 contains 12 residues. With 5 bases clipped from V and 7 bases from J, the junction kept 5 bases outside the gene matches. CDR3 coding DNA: TGTGCCAGCAGTCTGATCGGGGGGGAGCAGTACTTC. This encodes CASSLIGGEQYF.

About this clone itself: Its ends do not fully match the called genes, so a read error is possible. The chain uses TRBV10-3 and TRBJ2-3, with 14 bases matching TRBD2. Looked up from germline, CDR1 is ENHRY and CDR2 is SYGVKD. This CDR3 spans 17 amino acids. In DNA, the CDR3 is TGTGCCATCAGTGGGGGACTAGCGGGGGCCGACACAGACACGCAGTATTTT. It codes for CAISGGLAGADTDTQYF.

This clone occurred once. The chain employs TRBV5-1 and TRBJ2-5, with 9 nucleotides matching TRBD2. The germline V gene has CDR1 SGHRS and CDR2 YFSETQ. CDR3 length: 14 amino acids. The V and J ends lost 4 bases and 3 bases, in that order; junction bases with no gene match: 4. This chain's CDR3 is CASSLTSGKETQYF. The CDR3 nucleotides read TGCGCCAGCAGCCTGACTAGCGGAAAAGAGACCCAGTACTTC.

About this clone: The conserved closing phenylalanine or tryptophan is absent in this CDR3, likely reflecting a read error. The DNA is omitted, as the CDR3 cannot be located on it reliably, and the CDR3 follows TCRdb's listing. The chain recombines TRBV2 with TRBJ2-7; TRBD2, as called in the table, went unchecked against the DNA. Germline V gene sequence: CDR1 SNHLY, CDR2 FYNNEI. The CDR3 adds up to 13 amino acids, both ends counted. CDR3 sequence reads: CASSEVGLAETHL.